Listed below are T cell receptor beta chains from one sample, sequenced in a study of T cells in Graves' hyperthyroidism and ophthalmopathy. TCRdb analysed the multiplex PCR reads with MiXCR anew, one entry per CDR3 protein. Of 300,000 to 500,000 distinct CDR3 sequences detected, about 15% appear once; the ten largest clones hold 30% to 35%. Source material: blood. These receptors were obtained from a woman aged 25 to 45 with Graves' hyperthyroidism. The CDR3 runs from the conserved cysteine through the conserved F or W. The D gene is left open where the match is weak. The size entry is marked missing in some rows and otherwise reads once, few, many or a size class.

CDR3 length	V gene	J gene	clone size	D gene	CDR3 DNA	CDR3 protein
15	TRBV28	TRBJ2-1	NA	TRBD1	TGTGCCAGCCACCTCTCGGGACAGGGAACCAATGAGCAGTTCTTC	CASHLSGQGTNEQFF
14	TRBV24-1	TRBJ2-3	few	TRBD2	TGTGCCACCAGTGTGACTAGCGGGCCCGGAACGCAGTATTTT	CATSVTSGPGTQYF
15	TRBV3-1	TRBJ1-6	many	NA	TGTGCCAGCAGCCACCGACAGAACTATAATTCACCCCTCCACTTT	CASSHRQNYNSPLHF
17	TRBV4-1	TRBJ2-1	NA	TRBD2	TGCGCCAGCAGCCAAGGACTAGCGGGAGGGCCTGGCAATGAGCAGTTCTTC	CASSQGLAGGPGNEQFF
11	TRBV29-1	TRBJ2-3	NA	NA	TGCAGCGTTGAAGATACGGATACGCAGTATTTT	CSVEDTDTQYF
15	TRBV7-2	TRBJ2-1	many	TRBD1	TGTGCCAGCAGCTTAGACAGGGGGAATCACAATGAGCAGTTCTTC	CASSLDRGNHNEQFF
14	TRBV28	TRBJ2-7	few	TRBD2	TGTGCCGGCATGACTAGCGGGAGTATCTACGAGCAGTACTTC	CAGMTSGSIYEQYF
13	TRBV30	TRBJ1-5	NA	NA	TGTGCCTGGAGTGGCCATAGCAATCAGCCCCAGCATTTT	CAWSGHSNQPQHF
18	TRBV28	TRBJ2-7	few	NA	TGTGCCAGCAGCTTACTATACAGGGTGAACGTCAGTAACTACGAGCAGTACTTC	CASSLLYRVNVSNYEQYF
13	TRBV12-3/TRBV12-4	TRBJ1-1	many	TRBD1	TGTGCCAGCTTGGGACAGGCCTACACTGAAGCTTTCTTT	CASLGQAYTEAFF
14	TRBV18	TRBJ2-3	NA	NA	TGTGCCAGCTCACCACCGTCTAGGTCAGATACGCAGTATTTT	CASSPPSRSDTQYF
13	TRBV28	TRBJ2-7	many	TRBD2	TGTGCCAGCAGGGGGGGGGTCTCTCGCGAGCAGTACTTC	CASRGGVSREQYF
13	TRBV19	TRBJ1-1	few	NA	TGTGCCAGTACCCAATTTTGGGGATCTGAAGCTTTCTTT	CASTQFWGSEAFF
15	TRBV5-4	TRBJ2-4	NA	NA	TGTGCCAGCCGAGACCTCGAGGGGGTAGGAAACATTCAGTACTTC	CASRDLEGVGNIQYF
14	TRBV20-1	TRBJ2-1	many	TRBD1	TGCAGTGCCAAGAAGGGGACAGGGAGCAATGAGCAGTTCTTC	CSAKKGTGSNEQFF
15	TRBV18	TRBJ2-7	once	TRBD2	TGTGCCAGCTCACCGGATCTAAGCGGGATCTACGAGCAGTACTTC	CASSPDLSGIYEQYF
15	TRBV2	TRBJ2-1	many	NA	TGTGCCAGCAGTGTTTTAACCCCCACCTCCAATGAGCAGTTCTTC	CASSVLTPTSNEQFF
14	TRBV5-1	TRBJ2-7	NA	NA	TGCGCCAGCAGCTGGAAAACGGACCCCAACGAGCAGTACTTC	CASSWKTDPNEQYF
15	TRBV4-2	TRBJ2-7	many	NA	TGTGCCAGCAGCCAAGATCTATACGAGACCTACGAGCAGTACTTC	CASSQDLYETYEQYF
15	TRBV28	TRBJ2-1	many	TRBD2	TGTGCCAGCAGTTGGCCACTAGCGGGAGCGGCTGAGCAGTTCTTC	CASSWPLAGAAEQFF
16	TRBV6-1	TRBJ2-7	many	TRBD2	TGTGCCAGCAGTCTGGGGACTAGCGGGATTGTTTACGAGCAGTACTTC	CASSLGTSGIVYEQYF
15	TRBV3-1	TRBJ2-7	NA	TRBD2	TGTGCCAGCAGCCAAGCTCTAGCGGGGGCCTACGAGCAGTACTTC	CASSQALAGAYEQYF
14	TRBV20-1	TRBJ1-4	few	TRBD1	TGCAGTGCCAGTCCGGGACAGGCTAATGAAAAACTGTTTTTT	CSASPGQANEKLFF
15	TRBV4-1	TRBJ1-4	NA	NA	TGCGCCAGCAGCCAAGCTACAGGGCTTAATGAAAAACTGTTTTTT	CASSQATGLNEKLFF
12	TRBV7-9	TRBJ2-1	many	NA	TGTGCCAGCAGCTATGGGGGGAATGAGCAGTTCTTC	CASSYGGNEQFF
13	TRBV30	TRBJ2-5	many	TRBD2	TGTGCCTGGAGCACCGGACTAGCGGGAAGTCAGTACTTC	CAWSTGLAGSQYF
14	TRBV10-1	TRBJ2-3	many	NA	TGCGCCAGCAGTGAGGGACCGTACACAGATACGCAGTATTTT	CASSEGPYTDTQYF
15	TRBV12-3/TRBV12-4	TRBJ2-3	many	TRBD2	TGTGCCAGCATGATTAGCGGGATCAGCACAGATACGCAGTATTTT	CASMISGISTDTQYF
16	TRBV28	TRBJ2-1	many	NA	TGTGCCAGCAGTCCTCCACCACCCGACTCCTACAATGAGCAGTTCTTC	CASSPPPPDSYNEQFF
16	TRBV18	TRBJ1-5	NA	TRBD1	TGTGTCAGCTCACCCTCACAGGGGGCAAGCAATCAGCCCCAGCATTTT	CVSSPSQGASNQPQHF
12	TRBV30	TRBJ2-1	many	NA	TGTGCCTGGCACCGGGGTTACAATGAGCAGTTCTTC	CAWHRGYNEQFF
14	TRBV3-1	TRBJ2-7	many	TRBD1	TGTGCCAGCAGCAAAACAGGGGCGGGCTACGAGCAGTACTTC	CASSKTGAGYEQYF
13	TRBV11-1	TRBJ2-7	many	NA	TGTGCCAGCAGCTCCGACCAGTCCTACGAGCAGTACTTC	CASSSDQSYEQYF
14	TRBV25-1	TRBJ2-7	few	TRBD2	TGTGCCAGCAGCCGGGACTACGTGACCTACGAGCAGTACTTC	CASSRDYVTYEQYF
19	TRBV7-6	TRBJ2-3	NA	TRBD2	TGTGCCAGCAGCTCCCGACGGGAACTAGCGGGTCCCGGCGGAGATACGCAGTATTTT	CASSSRRELAGPGGDTQYF
15	TRBV6-6	TRBJ2-3	NA	NA	TGTGCCAGCAGTTACAGGCCGGATCCTGGGGATACGCAGTATTTT	CASSYRPDPGDTQYF
15	TRBV20-1	TRBJ2-3	many	TRBD2	TGCAGTGCTAGGTCAGGGACTAGCAACACAGATACGCAGTATTTT	CSARSGTSNTDTQYF
15	TRBV6-6	TRBJ1-5	few	NA	TGTGCCAGCAGTTACTCGTTTTCGGGGCATCAGCCCCAGCATTTT	CASSYSFSGHQPQHF
15	TRBV5-1	TRBJ1-1	many	NA	TGCGCCAGCAGCTTGAACGGTGACCGGAACACTGAAGCTTTCTTT	CASSLNGDRNTEAFF
16	TRBV4-1	TRBJ2-7	NA	TRBD2	TGCGCCAGCAGCCAATGGGCGGGAGCTGACTCCTACGAGCAGTACTTC	CASSQWAGADSYEQYF
15	TRBV24-1	TRBJ2-5	many	NA	TGTGCCACCAGTGATTTTGCTGCAGACGGTGAGACCCAGTACTTC	CATSDFAADGETQYF